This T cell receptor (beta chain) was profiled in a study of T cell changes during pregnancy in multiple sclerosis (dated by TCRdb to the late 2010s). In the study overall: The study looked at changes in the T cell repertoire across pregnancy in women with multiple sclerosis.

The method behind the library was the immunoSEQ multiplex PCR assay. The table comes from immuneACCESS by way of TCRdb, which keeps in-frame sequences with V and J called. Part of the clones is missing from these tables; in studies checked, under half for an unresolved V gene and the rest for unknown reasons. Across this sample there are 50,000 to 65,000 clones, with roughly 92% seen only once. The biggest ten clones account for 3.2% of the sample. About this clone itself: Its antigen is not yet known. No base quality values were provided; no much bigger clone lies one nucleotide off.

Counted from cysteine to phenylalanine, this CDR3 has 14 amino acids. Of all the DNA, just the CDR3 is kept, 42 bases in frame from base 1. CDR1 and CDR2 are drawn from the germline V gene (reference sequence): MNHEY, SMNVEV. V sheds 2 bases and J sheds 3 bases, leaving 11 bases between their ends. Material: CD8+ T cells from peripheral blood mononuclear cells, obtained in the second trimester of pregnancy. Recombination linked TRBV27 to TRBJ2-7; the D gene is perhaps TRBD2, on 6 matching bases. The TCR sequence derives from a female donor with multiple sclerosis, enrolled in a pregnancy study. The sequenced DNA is TGTGCCAGCAGTTTAGGGGGGTACAACTACGAGCAGTACTTC. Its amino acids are CASSLGGYNYEQYF.